This note documents a single T cell receptor (beta chain) sequence. The data derive from a study of blood T cell repertoires in COVID-19. This CDR3 has 16 amino acids. Germline V gene data show CDR1 as SGHVS and CDR2 as FQNEAQ. After removal of 4 bases from V and 7 bases from J, the junction contained 12 bases not matched to a gene. Sequenced by immunoSEQ multiplex PCR; TCRdb stores in-frame clones only, minus some. The sample shows fewer than 500,000 clones, 70% to 90% of them seen only once. The clonotype originates from a woman younger than 30 with acute COVID-19. Sequenced input: PBMCs or T cells enriched from blood (not recorded which). The chain carries TRBV7-8 and TRBJ2-2, with TRBD2 identical over 7 bases. Here the CDR3 DNA reads TGTGCCAGCAGCTCTAAAACGACTAGCTCCGACGGGGAGCTGTTTTTT. The encoded protein is CASSSKTTSSDGELFF.